Below, 27 T cell receptor beta chains from the same sample are listed, as sequenced in a study of CD8 T cells in ankylosing spondylitis. TCRdb re-called the 5' RACE reads through MiXCR, storing one row per CDR3 protein. The sample lists 130,000 to 150,000 distinct CDR3 sequences, 6.5% to 8.5% occurring once. The sequenced material came from synovial fluid, either unsorted or a sorted T cell fraction (not recorded which). The receptors come from a male donor with ankylosing spondylitis.

This clonotype was recorded at least ten times. The chain links TRBV12-3 or TRBV12-4 to TRBJ2-1; 9 nucleotides line up with TRBD2. Trimming at V came to 5 bases and at J to 6 bases, leaving 14 bases not matched to a gene. CDR3 length equals 17 residues. CDR3 residues: CASSKGSGSQTGNEQFF. CDR3 in DNA: TGTGCCAGCAGTAAGGGTAGCGGGAGCCAAACTGGCAATGAGCAGTTCTTC.

This clonotype was seen repeatedly, ten times or more. CDR3 sequence: CASSATGTYTDTQYF. CDR3 bases: TGCGCCAGCAGCGCCACCGGGACATACACAGATACGCAGTATTTT. The chain is built from TRBV5-1 and TRBJ2-3, with D perhaps matching TRBD1 (6 bases). Germline CDR1 is SGHRS and CDR2 is YFSETQ. This CDR3 has 15 residues. The ends were cut back, 4 bases at V and 2 bases at J, with 14 bases in the middle.

Notes on this clonotype: A read error may account for a junction end that differs from germline. This chain uses TRBV20-1 with TRBJ2-3; D is undetermined. The CDR3 is 15 residues long. The V gene's germline CDR1 is DFQATT and CDR2 SNEGSKA (reference sequence). CDR3 DNA: TGCAGTGCTAGAGATTCCTTGGGCAGCGTGCGCCCGGAGTGTTTT. Translation gives CSARDSLGSVRPECF.

This clonotype was detected only a few times. The chain couples TRBV7-3 to TRBJ2-7, with 7 bases fitting TRBD2. V shed 0 bases and J 6 bases; nucleotides not matched to a gene: 2. The CDR3 contains 13 residues. Germline lookup yields CDR1 SGHTA and CDR2 FQGTGA. This CDR3 reads CASSLTREGEQYF. The DNA of the CDR3 is TGTGCCAGCAGCTTAACCAGGGAGGGCGAGCAGTACTTC.

This clonotype came up many times. The rearrangement links TRBV10-3 to TRBJ1-2; weak D call: TRBD1 (5 bases). The CDR3 is made up of 16 amino acids. Per the germline V gene, CDR1 is ENHRY and CDR2 is SYGVKD. V lost 3 bases, J lost 4 bases, and 18 bases lay in between. The CDR3 reads CAISDSDPTRGYGYTF. The CDR3 nucleotides read TGTGCCATCAGTGATTCTGACCCAACGAGGGGCTATGGCTACACCTTC.

This chain connects TRBV7-2 to TRBJ2-1; D ambiguous. This CDR3 is 11 amino acids long. Trimming took 2 bases from V and 8 from J, leaving 4 bases between them. Germline V gene data show CDR1 as SGHTA and CDR2 as FQGNSA. The DNA of the CDR3 is TGTGCCAGCAGCTTAAATGATGAGCAGTTCTTC. Protein: CASSLNDEQFF. Filled out from reference TRBV7-2 and TRBJ2-1, the complete variable domain reads GAGVSQSPSNKVTEKGKDVELRCDPISGHTALYWYRQSLGQGLEFLIYFQGNSAPDKSGLPSDRFSAERTGGSVSTLTIQRTQQEDSAVYLCASSLNDEQFFGPGTRLTVL.

This clonotype was observed once. The chain links TRBV4-3 to TRBJ1-4, with D possibly matching TRBD1 (6 bases). V lost 4 bases, J lost 7 bases, and 16 bases lay in between. The CDR3 has 15 amino acids. CDR1 is LGHNA, CDR2 YSLEER, per germline. The CDR3, as DNA: TGCGCCAGCAGCCCGCAACAATCGGGGGCTGAAAAACTGTTTTTT. It encodes CASSPQQSGAEKLFF.

At least ten counts were recorded for this clonotype. The V gene is TRBV11-2, the J gene TRBJ2-5; D gene uncertain. Trimming stripped 6 bases from V and 1 base from J, with 3 bases between. CDR1 is SGHAT and CDR2 is FQNNGV in the germline V gene. The CDR3 has 11 amino acids. This CDR3 is CASSSQETQYF. CDR3 in DNA: TGTGCCAGCAGTTCCCAAGAGACCCAGTACTTC.

The rearrangement uses TRBV27 and TRBJ1-2; 10 nucleotides align to TRBD1. V lost 3 bases, J lost 0 bases, and 1 base stayed unmatched. The germline CDR1 and CDR2 sequences are MNHEY and SMNVEV (reference sequence). This CDR3 spans 15 amino acids. This chain's CDR3 is CASSLTGGTNYGYTF. Written as DNA, the CDR3 is TGTGCCAGCAGTTTGACAGGGGGCACTAACTATGGCTACACCTTC.

This clonotype was found a few times. The chain joins TRBV5-4 to TRBJ2-2; TRBD1 aligns across 7 bases. Germline V gene sequence: CDR1 SGHNT, CDR2 YYREEE (reference sequence). The CDR3 runs 15 residues. The CDR3 is CAFGQDFTNTGELFF. CDR3 in DNA: TGTGCTTTCGGACAGGACTTTACAAACACCGGGGAGCTGTTTTTT.

The J gene is TRBJ1-6, the V gene TRBV3-1, with 7 positions matching TRBD1. V trimming: 4 bases; J trimming: 8 bases; junction bases outside the gene matches: 5. The germline gives CDR1 LGHDT, CDR2 YNNKEL (reference sequence). The CDR3 is made up of 14 amino acids. CDR3 amino acids: CASSLQGFDSPLHF. The CDR3 nucleotides read TGTGCCAGCAGCCTACAGGGGTTCGATTCACCCCTCCACTTT.

This clonotype occurred many times. The chain joins TRBV12-3 or TRBV12-4 to TRBJ1-1, with TRBD1 matching 9 bases. CDR3 length equals 13 residues. V was clipped by 7 bases and J by 4 bases; unmatched bases: 4. The DNA for the CDR3 is TGTGCCAGCATTACGACAGGGGGCACTGAAGCTTTCTTT. Translation gives CASITTGGTEAFF.

The chain combines TRBV5-5 with TRBJ1-2; no clear D gene. The CDR3 runs to 15 residues. V shed 4 bases and J shed 3 bases, with 16 bases lying between them. Germline V gives CDR1 SGHKS, CDR2 YYEKEE (reference sequence). The CDR3 is CASSTRALGDYGYTF. The CDR3 nucleotides read TGTGCCAGCAGCACAAGGGCCCTCGGCGACTATGGCTACACCTTC.

This clonotype has a count of ten or more. The chain is built from TRBV7-8 and TRBJ1-1, with 10 bases lining up with TRBD1. V shed 7 bases and J 4 bases; nucleotides not matched to a gene: 6. Per germline, CDR1 SGHVS and CDR2 FQNEAQ. The CDR3 totals 14 residues. DNA of the CDR3: TGTGCCAGCAAGCCGGGACAGGGGAGCACTGAAGCTTTCTTT. This encodes CASKPGQGSTEAFF.

Only a few counts were recorded for this clonotype. This chain connects TRBV24-1 to TRBJ2-2; D is possibly TRBD2 (5 bases). CDR1 and CDR2 (germline): KGHDR, SFDVKD. This CDR3 has 13 residues. V shed 8 bases and J shed 6 bases, with 12 bases lying between them. The CDR3 coding sequence is TGTGCCACCACCGGGAAGGGCCCCGGGGAGCTGTTTTTT. Translating gives CATTGKGPGELFF.

This clonotype is termed medium-sized. The J gene is TRBJ1-6, the V gene TRBV20-1, with a tentative D call TRBD1 (6 bases). CDR3 size: 13 residues. CDR1 is DFQATT, CDR2 SNEGSKA, per germline (reference sequence). The V gene lost 6 bases and the J gene lost 7 bases, with 13 bases spanning the gap. The CDR3 region has the DNA TGCAGTGCGAACAGGGCTGGGAATTCACCCCTCCACTTT. Translated: CSANRAGNSPLHF.

The chain uses TRBV7-2 and TRBJ2-7, with D perhaps TRBD1 (7 bases). Trimming took off 5 bases at V and 0 bases at J, with 14 bases between the two ends. The CDR3 spans 15 residues. The germline V gene has CDR1 SGHTA and CDR2 FQGNSA. CDR3 in DNA: TGTGCCAGCAGCCGACAGGGAGGCGACTCCTACGAGCAGTACTTC. Translating it yields CASSRQGGDSYEQYF.

This clonotype was seen at least ten times. V is TRBV6-6 and J is TRBJ2-3; unclear D gene. The V gene lost 0 bases and the J gene lost 2 bases, with 3 bases spanning the gap. The CDR3 extends over 13 amino acids. The germline CDR1 and CDR2 sequences are MNHNY and SVGAGI (reference sequence). The CDR3 here is CASSYSPTDTQYF. CDR3 sequence (DNA): TGTGCCAGCAGTTACTCACCCACAGATACGCAGTATTTT.

This clonotype was detected only a few times. V usage is TRBV1 and J usage is TRBJ1-1. TRBV1 is a pseudogene segment. The length of the CDR3 is 16 residues. The CDR3 protein is CTSSQDHEDWDTEAFF. CDR3 DNA: TGCACCAGCAGCCAAGATCATGAGGATTGGGACACTGAAGCTTTCTTT.

The chain is built from TRBV7-2 and TRBJ1-5; D may be TRBD1 (5 bases). The CDR3 extends over 15 amino acids. Looked up from germline, CDR1 is SGHTA and CDR2 is FQGNSA. V dropped 1 base and J dropped 5 bases, with 12 bases sitting between them. CDR3: CASSLGGPGDQPQHF. CDR3 nucleotide sequence: TGTGCCAGCAGCTTAGGGGGACCCGGGGATCAGCCCCAGCATTTT.

This clonotype was observed at least ten times. The gene calls are TRBV15 and TRBJ1-5, with D possibly TRBD1 on 5 matching bases. V was clipped by 0 bases and J by 4 bases, with 13 bases between them. This CDR3 has 16 residues. Germline V lookup: CDR1 LNHNV, CDR2 YYDKDF (reference sequence). In nucleotides, the CDR3 is TGTGCCACCAGCAGAGATAGGTGGACACATAATCAGCCCCAGCATTTT. This sequence encodes CATSRDRWTHNQPQHF.

The CDR3, as DNA: TGTGCCAGCAGCCCACAGGGCCGGAGCCCTGAAGCTTTCTTT. Translation: CASSPQGRSPEAFF. The V and J genes are TRBV7-2 and TRBJ1-1; tentative D call: TRBD1 (6 bases). The V end was cut by 5 bases, the J end by 6 bases, with 16 bases between. CDR1 and CDR2 from the germline V gene are SGHTA and FQGNSA. CDR3 length: 14 residues.

This clonotype has ten or more counts. The chain employs TRBV28 and TRBJ2-7; possible D gene TRBD1, 5 bases. V was pared by 6 bases and J by 4 bases, with 13 bases between. Germline V CDR1 and CDR2: MDHEN, SYDVKM. This CDR3 is 13 amino acids long. CDR3 residues: CASSSSQDYEQYF. In DNA form, the CDR3 reads TGTGCCAGCAGCTCTTCACAGGATTACGAGCAGTACTTC.

The chain links TRBV28 to TRBJ1-6; 11 nucleotides match TRBD1. There are 15 residues in the CDR3. The ends lost 7 bases at V and 4 bases at J; junction bases unmatched: 3. Germline V gene sequence: CDR1 MDHEN, CDR2 SYDVKM. This CDR3 is CASKGTGGYNSPLHF. CDR3 nucleotide sequence: TGTGCCAGCAAAGGGACAGGGGGTTATAATTCACCCCTCCACTTT.

The rearrangement links TRBV4-3 to TRBJ1-1; perhaps TRBD1 as D (6 bases). The germline V gene has CDR1 LGHNA and CDR2 YSLEER. Trimming removed 1 base from V and 3 bases from J, with 12 bases in between. The CDR3 covers 15 residues. DNA of the CDR3: TGCGCCAGCAGCCAAGGCCACAGGGTCGACACTGAAGCTTTCTTT. Protein: CASSQGHRVDTEAFF.

As for this clonotype: One end of the junction is discordant with germline, which a read error may explain. This chain uses TRBV7-1 with TRBJ2-3, with 11 bases aligning to TRBD2. TRBV7-1 belongs to the ORF category, with a function that is uncertain. The CDR3 is 21 amino acids. The DNA of the CDR3 is TGTGCCATCAGCTCAGTGCCCCTCGGAGGACTACTAGCGGGAGCAGCAGATACGCAGTATTTT. Protein sequence: CAISSVPLGGLLAGAADTQYF.

V usage is TRBV4-1 and J usage is TRBJ1-1, with 9 bases aligning to TRBD1. Germline V gives CDR1 MGHRA, CDR2 YSYEKL. The CDR3 extends over 15 amino acids. Germline trimming cut 4 bases from V and 7 bases from J; bases unmatched to any gene: 10. The CDR3 is CASSRVQGALSEAFF. In nucleotides, the CDR3 is TGCGCCAGCAGCCGGGTACAGGGGGCGCTTAGTGAAGCTTTCTTT.